This entry lists 16 T cell receptor beta chains sequenced from one sample in a study of regulatory T cells in long-lasting Graves disease. For TCR beta, libraries came from iRepertoire HTBI primers and Arm-PCR of CDR3 regions. Using its own MiXCR run on the multiplex PCR reads, TCRdb lists one record per CDR3 protein. The repertoire holds 450,000 to 600,000 distinct CDR3 sequences, with about 14% as singletons. The time point here: newly diagnosed GD, antithyroid drugs for less than 3 months. The TCR library was made from RNA that had been extracted from PBMCs in TRIzol. This sample also appeared in a second study, on T cells in Graves' hyperthyroidism and ophthalmopathy.

Sequencing used peripheral blood mononuclear cells (PBMCs), obtained at new diagnosis, from a patient treated with antithyroid drugs. The receptors come from a man aged 30 to 39 with Graves disease.

The chain is built from TRBV20-1 and TRBJ2-1; TRBD2 agrees at 10 bases. CDR1 is DFQATT, CDR2 SNEGSKA, per germline (reference sequence). V lost 5 bases and J lost 4; bases outside the gene matches: 5. This CDR3 comprises 14 residues. The CDR3 region is CSARGLAKYNEQFF. The CDR3 DNA sequence: TGCAGTGCTCGGGGACTAGCGAAGTACAATGAGCAGTTCTTC.

This clonotype showed up just a few times. The chain has TRBV14 and TRBJ2-7; 15 nucleotides agree with TRBD2. Losses at the gene ends were 4 bases for V and 3 bases for J; bases not matched to a gene: 4. The germline gives CDR1 SGHDN, CDR2 FVKESK. The CDR3 is 16 amino acids. CDR3: CASSLGLAGGVYEQYF. As DNA, the CDR3 is TGTGCCAGCAGCCTCGGACTAGCGGGAGGGGTCTACGAGCAGTACTTC.

The gene calls are TRBV18 and TRBJ2-7; tentative D call: TRBD2 (5 bases). This CDR3 has 15 amino acids. The germline V gene encodes CDR1 KGHSH and CDR2 LQKENI. V was cut by 3 bases and J by 3 bases, with 15 bases left in between. The CDR3 nucleotides read TGTGCCAGCTCACCGAGCGGTAGCACAAACTACGAGCAGTACTTC. It encodes CASSPSGSTNYEQYF. Using reference TRBV18 and TRBJ2-7 for the parts outside the CDR3, the full variable domain is NAGVMQNPRHLVRRRGQEARLRCSPMKGHSHVYWYRQLPEEGLKFMVYLQKENIIDESGMPKERFSAEFPKEGPSILRIQQVVRGDSAAYFCASSPSGSTNYEQYFGPGTRLTVT.

The V gene is TRBV7-9, the J gene TRBJ1-6; 7 positions match TRBD1. With V trimmed by 10 bases and J by 11 bases, 11 bases remained unmatched. This CDR3 is 13 amino acids long. Germline V CDR1 and CDR2: SEHNR, FQNEAQ (reference sequence). CDR3 sequence reads: CAIRLTQGAPLHF. CDR3 DNA: TGTGCCATCAGACTTACCCAGGGGGCACCCCTCCACTTT.

This clonotype was seen a handful of times. The CDR3: CSATREREQYF. CDR3 DNA sequence: TGCAGTGCTACCCGGGAACGGGAGCAGTACTTC. V and J are TRBV20-1 and TRBJ2-7, with D possibly being TRBD2 (5 bases). The V end was cut by 4 bases, the J end by 7 bases, with 11 bases between. Germline CDR1 reads DFQATT; CDR2 reads SNEGSKA (reference sequence). This CDR3 is built from 11 residues.

This clonotype was picked up many times. The chain joins TRBV11-2 to TRBJ2-7; tentatively, D is TRBD2 (6 bases). Germline-derived CDR1 and CDR2 are SGHAT and FQNNGV. The CDR3 extends over 15 amino acids. Trimming stripped 2 bases from V and 2 bases from J, with 13 bases between. CDR3 residues: CASSLSGTAAYEQYF. The CDR3 DNA sequence: TGTGCCAGCAGCTTATCCGGGACTGCCGCCTACGAGCAGTACTTC.

About this clonotype: A read error may explain this, as a much larger clone is one base away. The chain is built from TRBV5-6 and TRBJ2-7; D gene ambiguous. Germline V gene data show CDR1 as SGHDT and CDR2 as YYEEEE. The length of the CDR3 is 11 residues. The DNA of the CDR3 is TGTGCCAGCAGCTTTAACTACGAGCGGTACTTC. It translates to CASSFNYERYF. The whole variable domain, filled in from reference TRBV5-6 and TRBJ2-7, reads DAGVTQSPTHLIKTRGQQVTLRCSPKSGHDTVSWYQQALGQGPQFIFQYYEEEERQRGNFPDRFSGHQFPNYSSELNVNALLLGDSALYLCASSFNYERYFGPGTRLTVT.

The table lists this clonotype with many counts. The chain uses TRBV7-9 and TRBJ2-7; D is ambiguous. CDR3 length: 13 amino acids. CDR1 and CDR2 from the germline V gene are SEHNR and FQNEAQ (reference sequence). Trimming removed 0 bases at V and 12 bases at J, with 15 bases between. This chain's CDR3 is CASSLARYPSAYF. Written as DNA, the CDR3 is TGTGCCAGCAGCTTAGCGAGGTACCCCTCGGCGTACTTC. Supplemented by reference TRBV7-9 and TRBJ2-7, the full variable domain reads DTGVSQNPRHKITKRGQNVTFRCDPISEHNRLYWYRQTLGQGPEFLTYFQNEAQLEKSRLLSDRFSAERPKGSFSTLEIQRTEQGDSAMYLCASSLARYPSAYFGPGTRLTVT.

This sequence joins TRBV7-2 and TRBJ2-5, with D maybe TRBD2 (6 bases). V gave up 2 bases and J gave up 3 bases, with 10 bases separating them. The CDR3 extends over 14 amino acids. Germline V gene data show CDR1 as SGHTA and CDR2 as FQGNSA. CDR3 residues: CASSLNTGEETQYF. The CDR3, as DNA: TGTGCCAGCAGCTTAAATACGGGGGAAGAGACCCAGTACTTC. Based on the CDR3 plus reference TRBV7-2 and TRBJ2-5, the full variable domain is GAGVSQSPSNKVTEKGKDVELRCDPISGHTALYWYRQSLGQGLEFLIYFQGNSAPDKSGLPSDRFSAERTGGSVSTLTIQRTQQEDSAVYLCASSLNTGEETQYFGPGTRLLVL.

The chain carries TRBV27 and TRBJ2-7; 10 bases match TRBD2. The CDR3 contains 14 residues. CDR1 and CDR2 from the germline V gene are MNHEY and SMNVEV (reference sequence). V shed 8 bases, J shed 2 bases, and the junction held 6 bases outside the gene matches. DNA for the CDR3: TGTGCCAGCCGATTCCTAGCGGGGGCCTACGAGCAGTACTTC. This encodes CASRFLAGAYEQYF.

This clonotype was recorded at least ten times. The chain links TRBV11-2 to TRBJ2-7; D perhaps matches TRBD1 (6 bases). The length of the CDR3 is 18 residues. Germline CDR1 reads SGHAT; CDR2 reads FQNNGV. V was clipped by 4 bases and J by 3 bases, with 25 bases between them. The CDR3 reads CASSSLRDVWDNGYEQYF. The CDR3 DNA follows: TGTGCCAGCAGCTCCCTACGGGATGTATGGGACAACGGCTACGAGCAGTACTTC.

This clonotype has a handful of counts. Germline is not matched at one junction end, which may reflect a read error. V gene TRBV10-1 combines with J gene TRBJ2-7; possibly TRBD2 for D (8 bases). This CDR3 region has 16 residues. The germline V gene encodes CDR1 WNHNN and CDR2 SYGVQD (reference sequence). The CDR3 bases are TGCACCAGCAGTCACGTAGCGGGGACAGCAGCCACCGAGCAGTACTTC. Translated: CTSSHVAGTAATEQYF.

This clonotype was counted at least ten times. V gene TRBV27 combines with J gene TRBJ2-1; 15 bases map to TRBD2. J was trimmed by 7 bases and V by 7 bases; bases with no gene match: 8. Germline V CDR1 and CDR2: MNHEY, SMNVEV (reference sequence). There are 16 residues in the CDR3. DNA for the CDR3: TGTGCCAGCACCATCCTCGGGACTAGCGGGAGGAATGAGCAGTTCTTC. As protein: CASTILGTSGRNEQFF.

This clonotype was counted ten times or more. The chain uses TRBV10-3 and TRBJ1-1; a possible D gene is TRBD1 (5 bases). V lost 8 bases and J lost 1, with 14 bases in between. CDR1 and CDR2 (germline): ENHRY, SYGVKD. CDR3 size: 14 residues. The CDR3 here is CAISFMGENTEAFF. The CDR3 DNA reads as TGTGCCATCTCCTTTATGGGGGAGAACACTGAAGCTTTCTTT.

At least ten counts were recorded for this clonotype. The V gene is TRBV30, the J gene TRBJ1-5, with no clear D. Germline V lookup: CDR1 GTSNPN, CDR2 SVGIG (reference sequence). With 1 base removed from V and 4 bases from J, the gap between germline ends came to 8 bases. This CDR3 region has 13 residues. CDR3 in amino acids: CAWSESWNQPQHF. CDR3 coding DNA: TGTGCCTGGAGTGAGTCTTGGAATCAGCCCCAGCATTTT.

In this sample, this clonotype turned up many times. The rearrangement uses TRBV27 and TRBJ2-3, with 7 nucleotides matching TRBD1. This CDR3 has 14 amino acids. V gave up 4 bases and J gave up 2 bases; unmatched junction bases: 3. The germline gives CDR1 MNHEY, CDR2 SMNVEV (reference sequence). The CDR3 here is CASSYGTATDTQYF. The CDR3, as DNA: TGTGCCAGCAGTTACGGGACAGCCACAGATACGCAGTATTTT.